This T cell receptor (beta chain) was captured by sequencing in a study of spatial heterogeneity in lung cancer. In the study overall: Around 24 months after resection was the median timing of the follow-up PBMC samples, which were sequenced when available. The average count in raw reads for each unique TCR and UMI combination exceeded nine appearances.

As regards this clonotype: Being off target in a library aimed at alpha chains, this beta chain has a size of little meaning.

The V and J ends lost 0 bases and 0 bases respectively, with 7 bases between them. The CDR3 spans 15 residues. The germline V gene has CDR1 MNHEY and CDR2 SVGAGI. Time point given: blood at routine non-recurrence follow-up after resection. The study sequenced unsorted whole RNA from tumor, nontumor lung or frozen PBMC. MiXCR, applied by TCRdb to the 5' RACE reads, yields one record per CDR3 protein. The data contain about 1,100 distinct CDR3 sequences, around 41% of them singletons. This clonotype originated in a female donor with early-stage non-small cell lung cancer. The sequenced sample was PBMCs, obtained at follow-up. The chain has TRBV6-5 and TRBJ2-3; D is undetermined. The CDR3 nucleotides are TGTGCCAGCAGTTACTCGGACGGGAGCACAGATACGCAGTATTTT. Translation gives CASSYSDGSTDTQYF.